The present T cell receptor (beta chain) was sequenced within a study of blood T cell repertoires in COVID-19. For the study at large: COVID-19 samples, acute and convalescent, were from the United States, Italy and Spain. In each case, the material was cDNA or gDNA derived from T cells, B-cell-depleted T cells, or PBMCs.

In the authors' workflow: Amplified reference gene primers provided the basis for estimating nucleated cell counts. Clones were read by immunoSEQ multiplex PCR, and TCRdb kept only the in-frame ones, dropping some. That table gives V, J and clone size, and the DNA gave D and trimming. Of about 41,000 clones in the sample, more than 75% were seen once. Trimming took off 1 base at V and 0 bases at J, with 7 bases between the two ends. There are 15 residues in the CDR3. Germline CDR1 is SGHTA and CDR2 is FQGNSA. This sequence was found in a man aged 80 or over with acute or convalescent COVID-19. The rearrangement links TRBV7-2 to TRBJ1-5; D unclear. Material: peripheral blood. The chain's CDR3 is CASSLVGYSNQPQHF. The CDR3 DNA follows: TGTGCCAGCAGCTTAGTCGGTTATAGCAATCAGCCCCAGCATTTT.